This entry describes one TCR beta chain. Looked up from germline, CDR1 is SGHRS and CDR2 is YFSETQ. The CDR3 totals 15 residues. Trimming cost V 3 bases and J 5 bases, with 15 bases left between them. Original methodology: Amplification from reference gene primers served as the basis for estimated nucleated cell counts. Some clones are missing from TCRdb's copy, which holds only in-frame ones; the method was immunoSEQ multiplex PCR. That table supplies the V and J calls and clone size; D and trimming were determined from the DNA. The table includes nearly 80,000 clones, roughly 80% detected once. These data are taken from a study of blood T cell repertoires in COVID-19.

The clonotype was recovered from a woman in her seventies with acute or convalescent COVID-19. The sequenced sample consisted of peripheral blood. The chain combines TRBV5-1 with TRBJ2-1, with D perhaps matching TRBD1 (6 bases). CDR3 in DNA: TGCGCCAGCAGCTCAACAACAGGGTCGAACAATGAGCAGTTCTTC. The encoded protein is CASSSTTGSNNEQFF. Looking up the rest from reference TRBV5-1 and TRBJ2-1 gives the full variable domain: KAGVTQTPRYLIKTRGQQVTLSCSPISGHRSVSWYQQTPGQGLQFLFEYFSETQRNKGNFPGRFSGRQFSNSRSEMNVSTLELGDSALYLCASSSTTGSNNEQFFGPGTRLTVL.